What follows are 18 T cell receptor beta chains derived from one specimen sequenced in a study of T cell clusters in autoimmune cytopenias. Multiplex touch-down PCR amplified TRB using TRB-A and TRB-B pools in one tube. TCRdb re-called the multiplex PCR reads and gives one entry per CDR3 protein, without DNA. The sample table sets out roughly 6,100 distinct CDR3 sequences. Each sample's input was 200 to 300 ng genomic DNA, some 40,000 genome equivalents. These data also formed part of another study, on T cell repertoires in aging, cancer and after chemotherapy.

Sequencing was carried out using peripheral blood. These receptors all come from a human donor in good health.

The chain recombines TRBV30 with TRBJ2-3; the TRBD2 assignment by TCRdb is unverifiable without DNA. Germline V gene lookup returns CDR1 GTSNPN and CDR2 SVGIG (reference sequence). CDR3 size: 14 residues. The CDR3 loop reads CAWNLAASTDTQYF.

The genes are TRBV12-3 or TRBV12-4 and TRBJ1-1; TCRdb's assignment of TRBD1 cannot be checked, as there is no DNA. CDR3 length: 15 amino acids. The CDR3 here is CASSFGSGGPTEAFF.

The rearrangement links TRBV6-2 or TRBV6-3 to TRBJ2-3; TCRdb lists TRBD2, though no DNA is available to test this call. This CDR3 region has 16 residues. Germline V lookup: CDR1 MNHEY, CDR2 SVGEGT. The CDR3 sequence is CASSYSRGGSTDTQYF.

This clonotype ranks as medium-sized in terms of frequency. The chain has TRBV5-6 and TRBJ2-7; no DNA is available, so the TRBD2 call from TCRdb remains unchecked. Germline CDR1 reads SGHDT; CDR2 reads YYEEEE. The CDR3 consists of 15 residues. This CDR3 reads CASSSLWTSDYEQYF.

According to its frequency, this clonotype is medium-sized. The V and J genes are TRBV24-1 and TRBJ2-2; TCRdb reports TRBD1, a call that lacks DNA to check it against. Germline CDR1 reads KGHDR; CDR2 reads SFDVKD. CDR3 length: 18 amino acids. Here the CDR3 reads CATSDLPPGSANTGELFF.

This sequence joins TRBV12-3 or TRBV12-4 and TRBJ1-6. The CDR3 has 15 amino acids. CDR3 amino acids: CASSSQAAANSPLHF.

This chain connects TRBV20-1 to TRBJ2-5; TCRdb selects TRBD2, and the lack of DNA leaves this call unchecked. CDR3 length: 14 amino acids. Germline CDR1 reads DFQATT; CDR2 reads SNEGSKA (reference sequence). CDR3 region: CSAGERGAWETQYF.

This chain connects TRBV12-3 or TRBV12-4 to TRBJ1-1. The CDR3 sequence is 13 residues long. The CDR3 sequence: CASSFTGSALGFF.

This clonotype is medium-sized by frequency. The rearrangement joins TRBV6-6 to TRBJ1-4; TCRdb gives TRBD1 as the D gene, but with no DNA this cannot be confirmed. The germline CDR1 and CDR2 sequences are MNHNY and SVGAGI (reference sequence). This CDR3 contains 16 residues. CDR3: CASSYAPGRLNEKLFF.

The chain joins TRBV5-6 to TRBJ2-7; TCRdb selects TRBD2, and the lack of DNA leaves this call unchecked. This CDR3 has 15 amino acids. Germline loops: CDR1 SGHDT, CDR2 YYEEEE. CDR3 amino acids: CASSLGGALVYEQYF. Full variable domain (outside the CDR3, taken from reference TRBV5-6 and TRBJ2-7): DAGVTQSPTHLIKTRGQQVTLRCSPKSGHDTVSWYQQALGQGPQFIFQYYEEEERQRGNFPDRFSGHQFPNYSSELNVNALLLGDSALYLCASSLGGALVYEQYFGPGTRLTVT.

V usage is TRBV7-2 and J usage is TRBJ2-2; TCRdb's D call, TRBD2, is unchecked because there is no DNA. Germline-derived CDR1 and CDR2 are SGHTA and FQGNSA. This CDR3 spans 14 amino acids. The CDR3 here is CASIPAADTGELFF.

The V and J genes are TRBV20-1 and TRBJ2-3; TCRdb proposes TRBD1, but this gene call is untestable without DNA. This CDR3 is built from 16 residues. Germline V gene sequence: CDR1 DFQATT, CDR2 SNEGSKA (reference sequence). The CDR3 region is CSATPLHGVSTDTQYF.

The chain recombines TRBV19 with TRBJ1-5; TCRdb returns TRBD1, unconfirmable since there is no DNA. The CDR3 is 16 amino acids. Germline CDR1 and CDR2: LNHDA and SQIVND (reference sequence). CDR3 loop: CASSILGGSLNQPQHF.

V usage is TRBV6-2 or TRBV6-3 and J usage is TRBJ2-7. Germline V CDR1 and CDR2: MNHEY, SVGEGT. The CDR3 loop spans 14 amino acids. Here the CDR3 reads CASSKTGASYEQYF.

The rearrangement links TRBV7-2 to TRBJ2-1; TCRdb selects TRBD2, and the lack of DNA leaves this call unchecked. The germline gives CDR1 SGHTA, CDR2 FQGNSA. CDR3 length: 15 amino acids. CDR3 sequence: CASSLGLAGGNEQFF.

This chain links TRBV7-2 with TRBJ1-5. Germline V CDR1 and CDR2: SGHTA, FQGNSA. There are 15 residues in the CDR3. The CDR3 here is CASSLVPRGSQPQHF.

The chain combines TRBV7-9 with TRBJ1-6; TCRdb indicates TRBD1, and absent DNA this call remains unverified. This CDR3 comprises 14 residues. Looked up from germline, CDR1 is SEHNR and CDR2 is FQNEAQ (reference sequence). CDR3 residues: CASSLAPQDSPLHF.

The chain combines TRBV19 with TRBJ1-4; there is no DNA to check the TCRdb D call of TRBD1. This CDR3 region has 15 residues. Germline V gene data show CDR1 as LNHDA and CDR2 as SQIVND (reference sequence). CDR3 protein: CASSARQGYNEKLFF.